One T cell receptor beta chain is described in this entry. This clone was seen a few times. No cognate antigen has been identified for it. No base quality values were provided; no much bigger clone lies one nucleotide off. No patient had received any treatment before thyroid surgery. Using T-cell receptor beta sequencing, the researchers looked back retrospectively at clinical samples from patients, gathered between the early 2010s and the late 2010s. The data are from a study of metastatic and nonmetastatic thyroid tumors (dated by TCRdb to the early 2020s). With respect to the entire study: For patients with malignant and with benign thyroid disease, the researchers compared repertoires between peripheral blood samples and tumor or nodule tissue samples. Findings and caveats that apply to the study as a whole: TCR beta diversity was reported as significantly higher in malignant tumors than in benign nodules, in both blood and tumor samples.

The receptor library was made with PCR. Sequencing relied on an Illumina HiSeq 4000. High-throughput sequencing was used to profile the CDR3 region of the TCR beta-chain in every patient. Concerning the study's data processing: Drawing on CDR3 differences between clinicopathological groups, the researchers built a classifier meant to tell apart patients with distant-metastatic papillary thyroid cancer. The Shannon index was used to measure repertoire diversity, and the Morisita-Horn index was used to measure how similar tumor and blood repertoires were. Starting from the raw public reads, TCRdb applied fastp trimming at Q25, assembled clones with MiXCR and retained in-frame beta chains. These V and J calls rely on TCRdb rather than the paper's analysis. For this sample there are about 31,000 clones; roughly a fifth appear just once. The top ten hold 22% of the sample. According to the germline V gene, CDR1 reads MNHEY and CDR2 reads SVGAGI. Trimming takes 2 bases from V and 0 bases from J, and the germline ends sit 11 bases apart. The cysteine opens and the phenylalanine closes a CDR3 of 16 amino acids. Just the 48-base CDR3 DNA is kept, in frame starting at base 1.

The chain was built from TRBV6-5 and TRBJ1-3, with a weak D call of TRBD1 (5 bases match). Sequencing was carried out using blood. This TCR derives from a female donor with papillary thyroid cancer or a benign thyroid nodule (not recorded which). Some clones in this sample may be carry-over from other donors' samples. The nucleotide sequence is TGTGCCAGCAGTTACCTCGAGGGGTCCTCTGGAAACACCATATATTTT. It translates as CASSYLEGSSGNTIYF.